This T cell receptor (beta chain) was obtained from a study of CD8 T cells in Susac syndrome. When the RNA was reverse transcribed, random hexamers were used with an input of 0.5 to 1 ug. Amplification of TCR beta CDR3 used immunoSEQ multiplex PCR across 54 Vbeta and 13 Jbeta. Using its own MiXCR run on the immunoSEQ multiplex PCR reads, TCRdb lists one record per CDR3 protein. The table records more than 130,000 distinct CDR3 sequences, roughly 94% of them present only once. This CDR3 has 13 amino acids. Germline values: CDR1 LNHNV, CDR2 YYDKDF (reference sequence). The V gene lost 5 bases and the J gene lost 8 bases, with 13 bases spanning the gap.

The V gene is TRBV15, the J gene TRBJ2-1; D is possibly TRBD1 or TRBD2 (5 bases each). The clonotype comes from a human donor in good health. Specimen: CD8+ T cells from PBMCs. Here the CDR3 reads CATSPAGRDEQFF. DNA of the CDR3: TGTGCCACCAGCCCCGCAGGGCGGGATGAGCAGTTCTTC.